This T cell receptor (beta chain) originates from a study of cytomegalovirus exposure and HLA in healthy donors. Regarding the study as a whole: Reportedly, HLA-A and HLA-B alleles of most subjects were accurately predicted from TCR beta.

Germline lookup yields CDR1 SGDLS and CDR2 YYNGEE. Trimming cost V 1 base and J 3 bases; bases outside gene matches: 15. CDR3 size: 19 residues. It was with 60 Vbeta and 13 Jbeta primers that the PCR ran. The data were produced by immunoSEQ multiplex PCR, yet TCRdb's version contains in-frame clones alone and is incomplete. This table holds 280,000 or so clones, around 90% found once. A word on this clone: Its target is unknown.

Specimen: PBMCs. The receptor's source is a woman in her late teens or twenties in good health and CMV-seronegative. The rearrangement joins TRBV9 to TRBJ2-1; 8 positions match TRBD2. DNA of the CDR3: TGTGCCAGCAGCGTAAACCCTCCGTTATCGGGGGGGCTCTACAATGAGCAGTTCTTC. Protein sequence: CASSVNPPLSGGLYNEQFF.